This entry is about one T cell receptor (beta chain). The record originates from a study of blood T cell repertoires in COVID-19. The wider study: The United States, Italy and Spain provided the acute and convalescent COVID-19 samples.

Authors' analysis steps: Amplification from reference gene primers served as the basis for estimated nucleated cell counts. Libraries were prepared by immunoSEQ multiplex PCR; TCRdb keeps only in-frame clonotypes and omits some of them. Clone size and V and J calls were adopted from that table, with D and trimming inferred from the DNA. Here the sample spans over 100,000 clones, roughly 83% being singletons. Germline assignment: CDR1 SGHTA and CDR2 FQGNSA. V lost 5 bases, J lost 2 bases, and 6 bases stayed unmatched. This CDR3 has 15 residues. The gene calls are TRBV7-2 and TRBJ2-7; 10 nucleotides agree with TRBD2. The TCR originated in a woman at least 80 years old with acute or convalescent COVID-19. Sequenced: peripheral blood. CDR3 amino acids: CASSILAGETYEQYF. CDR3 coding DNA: TGTGCCAGCAGCATCCTAGCGGGGGAAACCTACGAGCAGTACTTC.